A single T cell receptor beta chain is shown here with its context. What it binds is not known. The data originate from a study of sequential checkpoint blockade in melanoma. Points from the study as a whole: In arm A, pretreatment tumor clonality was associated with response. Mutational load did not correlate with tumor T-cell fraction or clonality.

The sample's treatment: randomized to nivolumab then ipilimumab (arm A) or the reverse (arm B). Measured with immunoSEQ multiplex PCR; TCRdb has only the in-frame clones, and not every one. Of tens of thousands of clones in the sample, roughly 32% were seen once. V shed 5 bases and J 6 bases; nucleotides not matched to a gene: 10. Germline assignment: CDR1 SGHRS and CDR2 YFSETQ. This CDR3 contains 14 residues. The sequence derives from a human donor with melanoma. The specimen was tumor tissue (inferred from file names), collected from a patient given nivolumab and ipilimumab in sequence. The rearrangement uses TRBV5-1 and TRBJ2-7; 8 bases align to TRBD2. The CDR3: CASRLGRADGEQYF. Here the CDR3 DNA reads TGCGCCAGCAGACTCGGGAGGGCCGATGGCGAGCAGTACTTC.